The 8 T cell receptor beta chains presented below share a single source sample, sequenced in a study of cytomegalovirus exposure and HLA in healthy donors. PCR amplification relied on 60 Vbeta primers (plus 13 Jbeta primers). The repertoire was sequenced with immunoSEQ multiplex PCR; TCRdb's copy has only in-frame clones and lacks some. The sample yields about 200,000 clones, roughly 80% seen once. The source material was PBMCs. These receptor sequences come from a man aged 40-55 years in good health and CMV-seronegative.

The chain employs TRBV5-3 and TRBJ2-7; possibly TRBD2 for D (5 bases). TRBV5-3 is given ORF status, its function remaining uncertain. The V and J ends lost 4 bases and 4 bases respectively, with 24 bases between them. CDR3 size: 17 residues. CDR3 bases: TGTGCCAGAAGCGGCGGACTGACGGGGTTGTTATCTTACGAGCAGTACTTC. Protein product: CARSGGLTGLLSYEQYF.

This CDR3 is CASSVGTSGGGGTDTQYF. The CDR3 DNA reads as TGTGCCAGCAGCGTTGGGACTAGCGGGGGGGGAGGCACAGATACGCAGTATTTT. The chain is built from TRBV9 and TRBJ2-3; 16 bases align to TRBD2. Trimming removed 2 bases from V and 1 base from J; junction bases left unmatched: 4. CDR3 length: 18 amino acids. Germline CDR1 reads SGDLS; CDR2 reads YYNGEE.

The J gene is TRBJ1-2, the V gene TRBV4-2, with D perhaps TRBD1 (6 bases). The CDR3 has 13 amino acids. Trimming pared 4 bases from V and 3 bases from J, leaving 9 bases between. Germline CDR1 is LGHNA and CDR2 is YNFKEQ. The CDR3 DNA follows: TGTGCCAGCAGCCCGCCAGGGGACTATGGCTACACCTTC. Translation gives CASSPPGDYGYTF.

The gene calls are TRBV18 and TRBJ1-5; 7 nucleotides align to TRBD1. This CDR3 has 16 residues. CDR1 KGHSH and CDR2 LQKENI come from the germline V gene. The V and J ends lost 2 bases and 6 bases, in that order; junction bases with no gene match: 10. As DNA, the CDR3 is TGTGCCAGCTCACCAAGGCGGGACAGTGGGACTCAGCCCCAGCATTTT. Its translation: CASSPRRDSGTQPQHF.

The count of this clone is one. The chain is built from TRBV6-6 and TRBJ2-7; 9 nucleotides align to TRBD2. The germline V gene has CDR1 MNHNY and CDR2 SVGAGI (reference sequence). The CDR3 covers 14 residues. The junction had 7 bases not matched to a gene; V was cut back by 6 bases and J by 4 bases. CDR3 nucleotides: TGTGCCAGCAGGTCCGGGACTAGCAAATACGAGCAGTACTTC. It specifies CASRSGTSKYEQYF.

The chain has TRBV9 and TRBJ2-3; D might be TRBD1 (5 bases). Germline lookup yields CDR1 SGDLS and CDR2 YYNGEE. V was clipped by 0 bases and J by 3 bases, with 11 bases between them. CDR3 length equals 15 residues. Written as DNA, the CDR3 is TGTGCCAGCAGCGTAGGGGGTAGGGGAACAGATACGCAGTATTTT. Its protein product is CASSVGGRGTDTQYF.

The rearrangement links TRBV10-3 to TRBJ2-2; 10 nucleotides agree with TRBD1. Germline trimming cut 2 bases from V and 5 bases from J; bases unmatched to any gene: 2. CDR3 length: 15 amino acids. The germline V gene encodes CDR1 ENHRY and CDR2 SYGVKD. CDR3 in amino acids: CAISERTGGTGELFF. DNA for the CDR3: TGTGCCATCAGTGAGAGGACAGGGGGAACCGGGGAGCTGTTTTTT.

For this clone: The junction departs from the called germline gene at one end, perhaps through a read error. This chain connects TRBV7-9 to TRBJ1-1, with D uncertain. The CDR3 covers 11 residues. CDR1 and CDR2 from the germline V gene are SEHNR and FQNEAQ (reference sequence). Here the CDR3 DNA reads TGTTCCAGCAGCTTAGGTAGTGAAGCTTTCTTT. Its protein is CSSSLGSEAFF.